Below are 29 T cell receptor beta chains sequenced from a single sample in a study of CD8 T cells in ankylosing spondylitis. TCRdb reanalysed the 5' RACE reads using MiXCR and keeps one entry per CDR3 protein. Of 200,000 to 300,000 distinct CDR3 sequences detected, less than 10% appear once; the ten largest clones hold about 6.5%. The sample consisted of blood, either unsorted or a sorted T cell fraction (not recorded which). The origin of the receptors is a male donor with ankylosing spondylitis or in good health (not recorded which).

This chain joins TRBV5-1 and TRBJ2-1; a weak D match, TRBD1 (6 bases). Between the trimmed V and J ends, which lost 3 bases and 7 bases, there was a span of 14 bases. Germline CDR1 and CDR2: SGHRS and YFSETQ. CDR3 length equals 14 residues. CDR3 nucleotide sequence: TGCGCCAGCAGCTACACTCCGGACAGTAATGAGCAGTTCTTC. This gives the protein CASSYTPDSNEQFF.

This clonotype has only a few counts. The chain carries TRBV5-1 and TRBJ2-1; 10 bases line up with TRBD1. The CDR3 consists of 14 residues. Germline CDR1 reads SGHRS; CDR2 reads YFSETQ. V gave up 2 bases and J gave up 8 bases; unmatched junction bases: 4. The CDR3: CASSFRQGADEQFF. In DNA, the CDR3 is TGCGCCAGCAGCTTCCGACAGGGGGCGGATGAGCAGTTCTTC. The variable domain in full, with the rest retrieved from reference TRBV5-1 and TRBJ2-1, is KAGVTQTPRYLIKTRGQQVTLSCSPISGHRSVSWYQQTPGQGLQFLFEYFSETQRNKGNFPGRFSGRQFSNSRSEMNVSTLELGDSALYLCASSFRQGADEQFFGPGTRLTVL.

This clonotype has ten or more counts. The chain links TRBV12-3 or TRBV12-4 to TRBJ2-7, with a weak D call TRBD2 (5 bases). The V gene lost 6 bases and the J gene lost 7 bases, with 13 bases spanning the gap. This CDR3 has 12 residues. The CDR3 bases are TGTGCCAGCAGCCGGACTCCCTGGGAGCAGTACTTC. It codes for CASSRTPWEQYF.

The chain employs TRBV24-1 and TRBJ2-7; 11 bases align to TRBD1. The CDR3 loop spans 15 amino acids. V was clipped by 4 bases and J by 3 bases; unmatched bases: 4. CDR1 KGHDR and CDR2 SFDVKD come from the germline V gene. CDR3 sequence reads: CATSDGQGANYEQYF. The CDR3 coding sequence is TGTGCCACCAGTGACGGACAGGGGGCGAACTACGAGCAGTACTTC.

In this sample, this clonotype turned up many times. The chain has TRBV7-9 and TRBJ2-1, with 14 bases identical to TRBD2. J gave up 9 bases and V 1 base, and 8 bases lay outside the gene matches. Germline V gene sequence: CDR1 SEHNR, CDR2 FQNEAQ (reference sequence). CDR3 size: 17 residues. The DNA of the CDR3 is TGTGCCAGCAGCTTAGGGACTAGCGGGAGGATGGTTGGTGAGCAGTTCTTC. The encoded protein is CASSLGTSGRMVGEQFF. Full variable domain (remainder filled in from reference TRBV7-9 and TRBJ2-1): DTGVSQNPRHKITKRGQNVTFRCDPISEHNRLYWYRQTLGQGPEFLTYFQNEAQLEKSRLLSDRFSAERPKGSFSTLEIQRTEQGDSAMYLCASSLGTSGRMVGEQFFGPGTRLTVL.

This clonotype occurred many times. The chain joins TRBV30 to TRBJ1-1; TRBD1 aligns across 7 bases. This CDR3 has 15 residues. Per the germline V gene, CDR1 is GTSNPN and CDR2 is SVGIG (reference sequence). The V gene end was trimmed by 2 bases and the J gene end by 1 base; junction bases not matched to a gene: 7. The CDR3 protein is CAWSYTGTANTEAFF. In DNA, the CDR3 is TGTGCCTGGAGTTACACCGGGACAGCGAACACTGAAGCTTTCTTT.

Ten or more counts support this clonotype. The chain couples TRBV20-1 to TRBJ1-1; tentatively, D is TRBD1 (5 bases). Germline CDR1 reads DFQATT; CDR2 reads SNEGSKA (reference sequence). The CDR3 sequence is 12 residues long. V was trimmed by 0 bases and J by 8 bases, leaving 10 bases between them. The chain's CDR3 is CSAREGEAEAFF. CDR3 sequence (DNA): TGCAGTGCTAGAGAGGGGGAAGCGGAAGCTTTCTTT.

This clonotype was seen ten or more times. The CDR3 coding sequence is TGTGCTAGTGTCCAGACAAGGGGACTAGCCATTCGGGGGCCCAATGAGCAGTTCTTC. This sequence encodes CASVQTRGLAIRGPNEQFF. The V gene is TRBV12-5, the J gene TRBJ2-1; 9 bases are shared with TRBD2. CDR1 and CDR2 (germline): LGHNT, FRNRAP. Trimming cost V 7 bases and J 6 bases; bases outside gene matches: 22. CDR3 length: 19 amino acids.

This clonotype was recorded at least ten times. The V call is TRBV7-2, the J call TRBJ2-3, with 14 bases lining up with TRBD2. The CDR3 contains 17 residues. CDR1 is SGHTA and CDR2 is FQGNSA in the germline V gene. J lost 6 bases, V lost 4 bases, and 9 bases had no gene match. The CDR3: CASSSRLAGGPVDTQYF. The CDR3 nucleotides are TGTGCCAGCAGCTCACGACTAGCGGGGGGGCCTGTTGATACGCAGTATTTT.

In its sample, this clonotype was seen many times. The chain combines TRBV12-3 or TRBV12-4 with TRBJ2-7; tentatively, D is TRBD1 (6 bases). With 9 bases removed from V and 5 bases from J, the gap between germline ends came to 17 bases. This CDR3 is built from 13 residues. In DNA form, the CDR3 reads TGTGCCAGTGGCGAGACAGGAGTCAACGAGCAGTACTTC. Protein: CASGETGVNEQYF.

This clonotype was detected ten times or more. The rearrangement links TRBV29-1 to TRBJ2-3; maybe TRBD2 (6 bases). Trimming took 7 bases from V and 0 from J, leaving 14 bases between them. This CDR3 is 14 amino acids long. CDR1 SQVTM and CDR2 ANQGSEA come from the germline V gene. The CDR3: CSASFGGSTDTQYF. The DNA of the CDR3 is TGCAGCGCCTCGTTTGGGGGGAGCACAGATACGCAGTATTTT.

This clonotype came up a few times. The chain joins TRBV20-1 to TRBJ1-2; TRBD1 is a possible D gene (5 bases). Germline V lookup: CDR1 DFQATT, CDR2 SNEGSKA (reference sequence). V lost 4 bases, J lost 4 bases, and 16 bases lay in between. The CDR3 covers 14 residues. The CDR3 sequence is CSAIQQVPFYGYTF. The CDR3 coding sequence is TGCAGTGCTATACAACAGGTCCCATTCTATGGCTACACCTTC.

This clonotype was seen at least ten times. This chain joins TRBV7-2 and TRBJ1-5; no reliable D call. V was clipped by 5 bases and J by 4 bases, with 9 bases between them. The CDR3 length is 13 residues. From germline, CDR1 is SGHTA and CDR2 FQGNSA. DNA of the CDR3: TGTGCCAGCAGCACACAAAGAAATCAGCCCCAGCATTTT. Protein product: CASSTQRNQPQHF. The whole variable domain, filled in from reference TRBV7-2 and TRBJ1-5, reads GAGVSQSPSNKVTEKGKDVELRCDPISGHTALYWYRQSLGQGLEFLIYFQGNSAPDKSGLPSDRFSAERTGGSVSTLTIQRTQQEDSAVYLCASSTQRNQPQHFGDGTRLSIL.

This clonotype was recorded many times. The chain uses TRBV4-2 and TRBJ1-1; TRBD1 is a possible D gene (5 bases). CDR1 and CDR2 (germline): LGHNA, YNFKEQ. The V and J ends lost 4 bases and 3 bases respectively, with 12 bases between them. CDR3 length equals 14 residues. CDR3 sequence: CASSPYPGYTEAFF. The CDR3 DNA reads as TGTGCCAGCAGCCCTTATCCAGGGTACACTGAAGCTTTCTTT.

This clonotype was detected ten times or more. The chain recombines TRBV12-3 or TRBV12-4 with TRBJ2-7, with D possibly being TRBD2 (5 bases). V was clipped by 5 bases and J by 4 bases, with 15 bases between them. This CDR3 has 14 amino acids. The CDR3 spells CASSRGSGIYEQYF. DNA for the CDR3: TGTGCCAGCAGTCGGGGTTCGGGGATTTACGAGCAGTACTTC.

This clonotype was recorded many times. The rearrangement links TRBV5-1 to TRBJ2-1; D gene unclear. Germline CDR1 reads SGHRS; CDR2 reads YFSETQ. V was shortened by 3 bases and J by 5 bases, with 15 bases between the two germline ends. The CDR3 is 15 amino acids. The CDR3 sequence is CASSWSGSSHNEQFF. In DNA, the CDR3 is TGCGCCAGCAGCTGGAGTGGCTCTTCCCACAATGAGCAGTTCTTC.

In its sample, this clonotype was seen many times. V is TRBV4-3 and J is TRBJ2-1; D not resolved. V was pared by 0 bases and J by 0 bases, with 12 bases between. From germline, CDR1 is LGHNA and CDR2 YSLEER. This CDR3 comprises 17 residues. The DNA for the CDR3 is TGCGCCAGCAGCCAAGACGGCGGCAGGAGCTCCTACAATGAGCAGTTCTTC. It specifies CASSQDGGRSSYNEQFF.

This clonotype was detected many times. V and J are TRBV2 and TRBJ1-4; D possibly corresponds to TRBD1 (6 bases). This CDR3 comprises 14 residues. Trimming stripped 4 bases from V and 4 bases from J, with 10 bases between. Germline values: CDR1 SNHLY, CDR2 FYNNEI. CDR3 coding DNA: TGTGCCAGCAGTGGGGACACGGGTAATGAAAAACTGTTTTTT. Translated: CASSGDTGNEKLFF.

J is TRBJ1-5 and V is TRBV5-5, with D possibly matching TRBD1 (5 bases). The CDR3 is 15 residues long. Trimming left V 2 bases short and J 4 bases short, with 13 bases between. CDR1 is SGHKS, CDR2 YYEKEE, per germline (reference sequence). CDR3 sequence: CASSFAYEGNQPQHF. The CDR3 DNA reads TGTGCCAGCAGCTTCGCGTACGAGGGGAATCAGCCCCAGCATTTT. The full variable domain, completed using reference TRBV5-5 and TRBJ1-5, is DAGVTQSPTHLIKTRGQQVTLRCSPISGHKSVSWYQQVLGQGPQFIFQYYEKEERGRGNFPDRFSARQFPNYSSELNVNALLLGDSALYLCASSFAYEGNQPQHFGDGTRLSIL.

Of note for this clonotype: This may be a read error: a much more frequent sequence differs by one nucleotide. CDR3 nucleotides: TGTCCCAGCAAACAGGGACGCGAAAAACTGTTTTTT. It codes for CPSKQGREKLFF. The J gene is TRBJ1-4, the V gene TRBV6-2 or TRBV6-3, with TRBD1 as a possible D gene (6 bases). The CDR3 has 12 amino acids. Germline loops: CDR1 MNHEY, CDR2 SVGEGT.

This clonotype was picked up many times. The rearrangement joins TRBV10-3 to TRBJ2-7, with TRBD2 matching over 9 bases. The length of the CDR3 is 15 residues. Trimming at V came to 2 bases and at J to 4 bases, leaving 6 bases not matched to a gene. The germline gives CDR1 ENHRY, CDR2 SYGVKD. Here the CDR3 DNA reads TGTGCCATCAGTGAGGCTAGCGGGGAAGAATACGAGCAGTACTTC. Translating gives CAISEASGEEYEQYF.

This clonotype was recorded many times. This sequence joins TRBV7-3 and TRBJ1-2; unclear D gene. The CDR3 is 13 residues long. V lost 0 bases and J lost 6, with 8 bases in between. CDR1 and CDR2 (germline): SGHTA, FQGTGA. The CDR3: CASSLTPGDGYTF. The CDR3 DNA sequence: TGTGCCAGCAGCTTAACCCCCGGAGATGGCTACACCTTC.

This clonotype was counted many times. The chain has TRBV7-8 and TRBJ1-2; D may be TRBD1 (5 bases). CDR1 is SGHVS and CDR2 is FQNEAQ in the germline V gene. The CDR3 extends over 15 amino acids. The V gene lost 4 bases and the J gene lost 6 bases, with 18 bases spanning the gap. This CDR3 is CASSSLGARVDGYTF. The CDR3 DNA reads as TGTGCCAGCAGCTCATTAGGAGCCAGGGTAGATGGCTACACCTTC.

The CDR3 DNA reads as TGTGCCAGCAGTGACCCGGGGGGGGTACTCACAGATACGCAGTATTTT. It yields the protein CASSDPGGVLTDTQYF. The V and J genes are TRBV2 and TRBJ2-3, with TRBD2 identical over 8 bases. This CDR3 spans 16 amino acids. CDR1 SNHLY and CDR2 FYNNEI come from the germline V gene. Germline trimming cut 3 bases from V and 2 bases from J; bases unmatched to any gene: 7.

This clonotype was seen many times. This chain links TRBV3-1 with TRBJ1-1; perhaps TRBD1 as D (5 bases). The germline V gene has CDR1 LGHDT and CDR2 YNNKEL (reference sequence). The CDR3 has 14 amino acids. Trimming shortened V by 0 bases and J by 8 bases, and 13 bases separated the two germline ends. The CDR3 coding sequence is TGTGCCAGCAGCCAAGATCGGGTAGCAGGGGAAGCTTTCTTT. It translates to CASSQDRVAGEAFF.

This clonotype was seen repeatedly, ten times or more. The chain recombines TRBV7-2 with TRBJ1-2; D is ambiguous. The germline V gene encodes CDR1 SGHTA and CDR2 FQGNSA. The CDR3 has 15 residues. Trimming removed 4 bases from V and 4 bases from J, with 16 bases in between. This CDR3 is CASSSSPGKGYGYTF. CDR3 coding DNA: TGTGCCAGCAGCTCCTCACCTGGGAAGGGCTATGGCTACACCTTC. Using reference TRBV7-2 and TRBJ1-2 for the parts outside the CDR3, the full variable domain is GAGVSQSPSNKVTEKGKDVELRCDPISGHTALYWYRQSLGQGLEFLIYFQGNSAPDKSGLPSDRFSAERTGGSVSTLTIQRTQQEDSAVYLCASSSSPGKGYGYTFGSGTRLTVV.

This clonotype appeared many times. The genes are TRBV20-1 and TRBJ2-5; D is undetermined. Germline-derived CDR1 and CDR2 are DFQATT and SNEGSKA (reference sequence). The CDR3 loop spans 15 amino acids. V lost 1 base, J lost 3 bases, and 15 bases lay in between. CDR3 DNA sequence: TGCAGTGCTAGAGTAGGAACCACCCCCAAAGAGACCCAGTACTTC. Protein product: CSARVGTTPKETQYF.

This clonotype occurred many times. The chain has TRBV5-5 and TRBJ2-7; weak D call: TRBD1 (6 bases). The V gene's germline CDR1 is SGHKS and CDR2 YYEKEE (reference sequence). Between the trimmed V and J ends, which lost 4 bases and 2 bases, there was a span of 10 bases. The CDR3 is made up of 13 amino acids. Written as DNA, the CDR3 is TGTGCCAGCAGCGTCGGACAGACCTACGAGCAGTACTTC. Translation gives CASSVGQTYEQYF.

The sample holds many counts of this clonotype. This chain joins TRBV7-2 and TRBJ1-6; a possible D gene is TRBD1 (6 bases). The germline gives CDR1 SGHTA, CDR2 FQGNSA. This CDR3 region has 14 residues. The V end lost 5 bases, the J end lost 7 bases, and 12 bases lay between the germline ends. The DNA for the CDR3 is TGTGCCAGCAGCGCGGGACAACTAAATTCACCCCTCCACTTT. Protein product: CASSAGQLNSPLHF.